The clone carrying this T cell receptor (beta chain) occurred many times. Its antigen is currently unknown. The source of the sample is a study of metastatic and nonmetastatic thyroid tumors. The wider study: From malignant and benign thyroid patients, repertoires in blood and in tumor or nodule tissue were compared.

Study results and limitations: Benign nodules reportedly had significantly lower TCR beta diversity than malignant thyroid tumors in blood and tumor.

CDR1 and CDR2 (germline): SNHLY, FYNNEI. V shed 6 bases and J shed 7 bases, with 18 bases lying between them. There are 14 residues in the CDR3. Thyroid surgery took place with no prior treatment in any patient. Methods used by the authors: A distant-metastasis classifier for papillary thyroid cancer was built using CDR3 differences across clinicopathological groups. TCRdb redid the clone calls on the PCR reads using MiXCR. None of the V and J calls come from the authors' own analysis; TCRdb made them. The sample has around 38,000 clones; 20% to 30% are singletons. The chain couples TRBV2 to TRBJ1-1, with D unclear. This sequence was found in a female donor with papillary thyroid cancer or a benign thyroid nodule (not recorded which). Some clones in this sample may be carry-over from other donors' samples. Sequencing was done on a sample of blood. CDR3 loop: CASRGSAGAGEAFF. CDR3 sequence (DNA): TGTGCCAGCAGGGGGAGTGCGGGCGCCGGTGAAGCTTTCTTT.